This T cell receptor (beta chain) was recovered during a study of early stage breast cancer tumors. Only in-frame clones appear in the TCRdb table, and some are missing; sequencing was by immunoSEQ multiplex PCR. The repertoire holds about 15,000 clones, with around 85% as singletons. The clonotype originates from a person younger than 45 with breast cancer. The sample consisted of normal breast tissue next to the tumor.

The CDR3 loop reads CASRPTSRRYEQYF. As DNA, the CDR3 is TGTGCCAGCAGACCGACTAGCCGACGCTACGAGCAGTACTTC. The V and J genes are TRBV6-6 and TRBJ2-7, with 7 bases that match TRBD2. The CDR3 has 14 amino acids. The V and J ends lost 6 bases and 3 bases, in that order; junction bases with no gene match: 8. CDR1 MNHNY and CDR2 SVGAGI come from the germline V gene (reference sequence).